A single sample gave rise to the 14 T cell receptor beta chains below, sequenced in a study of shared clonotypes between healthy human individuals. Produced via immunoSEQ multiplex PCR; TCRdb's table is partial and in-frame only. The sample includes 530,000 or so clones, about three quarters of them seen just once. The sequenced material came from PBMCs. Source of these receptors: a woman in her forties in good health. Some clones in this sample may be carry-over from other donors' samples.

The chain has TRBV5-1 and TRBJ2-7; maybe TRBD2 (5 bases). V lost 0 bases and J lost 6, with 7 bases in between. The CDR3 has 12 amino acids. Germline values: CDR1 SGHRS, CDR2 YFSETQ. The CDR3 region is CASSLDSGEQYF. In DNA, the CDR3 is TGCGCCAGCAGCTTGGACAGCGGCGAGCAGTACTTC.

The CDR3 loop is CASAPGLASSTGELFF. The CDR3 DNA is TGTGCCAGCGCTCCGGGACTAGCCTCGAGCACCGGGGAGCTGTTTTTT. The V call is TRBV27, the J call TRBJ2-2, with TRBD2 identical over 9 bases. Trimming at V came to 8 bases and at J to 4 bases, leaving 11 bases not matched to a gene. The CDR3 runs to 16 residues. CDR1 MNHEY and CDR2 SMNVEV come from the germline V gene (reference sequence).

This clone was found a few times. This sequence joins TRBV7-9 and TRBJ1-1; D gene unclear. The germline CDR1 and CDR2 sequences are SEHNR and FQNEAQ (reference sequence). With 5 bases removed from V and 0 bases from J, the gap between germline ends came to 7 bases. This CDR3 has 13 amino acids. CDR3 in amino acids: CASSDQMNTEAFF. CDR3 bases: TGTGCCAGCAGCGACCAGATGAACACTGAAGCTTTCTTT. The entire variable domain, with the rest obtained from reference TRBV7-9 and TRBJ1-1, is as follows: DTGVSQNPRHKITKRGQNVTFRCDPISEHNRLYWYRQTLGQGPEFLTYFQNEAQLEKSRLLSDRFSAERPKGSFSTLEIQRTEQGDSAMYLCASSDQMNTEAFFGQGTRLTVV.

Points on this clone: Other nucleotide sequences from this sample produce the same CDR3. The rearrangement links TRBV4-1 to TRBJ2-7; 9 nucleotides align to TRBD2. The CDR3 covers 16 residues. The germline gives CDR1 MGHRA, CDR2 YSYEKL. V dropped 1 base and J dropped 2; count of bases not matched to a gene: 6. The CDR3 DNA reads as TGCGCCAGCAGCCAAGTCGTACTAGCGGGCCCCTACGAGCAGTACTTC. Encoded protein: CASSQVVLAGPYEQYF.

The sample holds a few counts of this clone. CDR3 bases: TGTGCCTCGAAAGTAGGTAGCGGGAGTAGGAATGAGCAGTTCTTC. Its translation is CASKVGSGSRNEQFF. V gene TRBV27 combines with J gene TRBJ2-1; 9 bases align to TRBD2. V gave up 11 bases and J gave up 7 bases; unmatched junction bases: 15. CDR3 size: 15 residues. The germline CDR1 and CDR2 sequences are MNHEY and SMNVEV (reference sequence).

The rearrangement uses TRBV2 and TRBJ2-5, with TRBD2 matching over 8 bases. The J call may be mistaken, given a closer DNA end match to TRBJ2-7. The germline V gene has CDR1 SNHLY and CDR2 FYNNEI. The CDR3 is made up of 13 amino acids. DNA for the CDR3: TGTGCCAGCAGGGTAGCGGGATCCAACGAGCAGTACTTC. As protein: CASRVAGSNEQYF.

DNA of the CDR3: TGCGCCAGCAGTGAGTCGGCTAGCGGCCGCACAGATACGCAGTATTTT. It codes for CASSESASGRTDTQYF. The chain uses TRBV10-1 and TRBJ2-3; 7 nucleotides match TRBD2. V lost 0 bases to trimming and J lost 1 base; unmatched junction nucleotides: 4. This CDR3 region has 16 residues. Germline V gene sequence: CDR1 WNHNN, CDR2 SYGVQD (reference sequence).

The DNA for the CDR3 is TGTGCCAGCAGTTACGGTGGGCGGGTGGGCTCCTACGAGCAGTACTTC. This codes for CASSYGGRVGSYEQYF. The chain links TRBV6-6 to TRBJ2-7, with a weak D call TRBD2 (5 bases). V was cut by 2 bases and J by 0 bases, with 14 bases left in between. Germline-derived CDR1 and CDR2 are MNHNY and SVGAGI (reference sequence). This CDR3 has 16 residues.

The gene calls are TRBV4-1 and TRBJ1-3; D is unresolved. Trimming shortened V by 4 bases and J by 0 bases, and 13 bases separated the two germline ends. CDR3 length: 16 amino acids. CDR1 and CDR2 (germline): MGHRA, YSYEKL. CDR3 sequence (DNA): TGCGCCAGCAGCCGTCTAGGTCCGCGCTCTGGAAACACCATATATTTT. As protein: CASSRLGPRSGNTIYF.

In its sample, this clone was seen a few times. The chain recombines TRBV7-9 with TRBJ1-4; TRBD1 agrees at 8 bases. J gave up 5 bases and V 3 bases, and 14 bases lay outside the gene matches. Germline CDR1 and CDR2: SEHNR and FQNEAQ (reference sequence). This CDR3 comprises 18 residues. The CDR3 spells CASSFGYDRGGLNEKLFF. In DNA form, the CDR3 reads TGTGCCAGCAGCTTTGGATATGACAGGGGCGGCCTGAATGAAAAACTGTTTTTT.

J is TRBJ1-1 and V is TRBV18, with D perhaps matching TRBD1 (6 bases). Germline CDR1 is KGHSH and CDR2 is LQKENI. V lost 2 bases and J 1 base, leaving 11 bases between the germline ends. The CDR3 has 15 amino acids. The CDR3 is CASSPVRTENTEAFF. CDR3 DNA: TGTGCCAGCTCACCAGTGAGGACAGAGAACACTGAAGCTTTCTTT.

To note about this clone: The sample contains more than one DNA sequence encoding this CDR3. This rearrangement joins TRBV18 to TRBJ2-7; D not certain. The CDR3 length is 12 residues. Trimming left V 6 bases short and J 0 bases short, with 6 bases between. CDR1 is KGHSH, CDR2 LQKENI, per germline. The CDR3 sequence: CASSPDSYEQYF. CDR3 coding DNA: TGTGCCAGCTCTCCCGACTCCTACGAGCAGTACTTC.

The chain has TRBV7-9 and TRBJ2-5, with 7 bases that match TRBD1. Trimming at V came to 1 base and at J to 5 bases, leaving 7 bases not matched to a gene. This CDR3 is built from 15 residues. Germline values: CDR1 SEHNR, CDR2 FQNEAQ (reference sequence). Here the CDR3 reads CASSLVGQVDETQYF. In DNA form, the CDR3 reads TGTGCCAGCAGCTTAGTTGGACAGGTGGATGAGACCCAGTACTTC.

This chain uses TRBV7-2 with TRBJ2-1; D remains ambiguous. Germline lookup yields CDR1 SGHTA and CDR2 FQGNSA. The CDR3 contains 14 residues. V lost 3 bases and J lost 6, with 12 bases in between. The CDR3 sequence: CASSFSSSSNEQFF. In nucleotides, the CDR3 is TGTGCCAGCAGCTTTTCCTCTAGTTCCAATGAGCAGTTCTTC.